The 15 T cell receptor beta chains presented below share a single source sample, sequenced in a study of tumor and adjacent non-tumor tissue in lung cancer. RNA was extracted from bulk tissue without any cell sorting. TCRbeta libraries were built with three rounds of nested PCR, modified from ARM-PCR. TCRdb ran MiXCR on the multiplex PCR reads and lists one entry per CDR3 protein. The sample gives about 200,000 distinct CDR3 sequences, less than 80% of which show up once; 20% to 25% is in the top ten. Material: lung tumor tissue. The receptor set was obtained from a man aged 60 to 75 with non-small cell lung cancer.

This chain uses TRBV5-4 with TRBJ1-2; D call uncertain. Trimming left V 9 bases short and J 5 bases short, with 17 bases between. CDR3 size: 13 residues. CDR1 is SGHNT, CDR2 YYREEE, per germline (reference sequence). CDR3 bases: TGTGCCACCACTACGCGCAGGAATTATGGCTACACCTTC. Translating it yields CATTTRRNYGYTF.

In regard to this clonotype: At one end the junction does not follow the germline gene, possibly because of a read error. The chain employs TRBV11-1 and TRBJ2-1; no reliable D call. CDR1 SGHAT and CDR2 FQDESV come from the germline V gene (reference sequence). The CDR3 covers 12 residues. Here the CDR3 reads CTSSTVPNEQFF. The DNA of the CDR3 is TGTACCAGCAGCACGGTTCCCAATGAGCAGTTCTTC.

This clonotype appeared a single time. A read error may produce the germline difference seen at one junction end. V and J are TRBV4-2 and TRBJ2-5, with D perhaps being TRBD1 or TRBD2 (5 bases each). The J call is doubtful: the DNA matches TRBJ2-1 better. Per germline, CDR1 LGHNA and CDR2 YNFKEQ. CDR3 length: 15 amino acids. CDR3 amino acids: CACSQVAGGQEAQFF. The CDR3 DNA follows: TGTGCCTGCAGCCAAGTTGCGGGTGGACAAGAGGCCCAGTTCTTC.

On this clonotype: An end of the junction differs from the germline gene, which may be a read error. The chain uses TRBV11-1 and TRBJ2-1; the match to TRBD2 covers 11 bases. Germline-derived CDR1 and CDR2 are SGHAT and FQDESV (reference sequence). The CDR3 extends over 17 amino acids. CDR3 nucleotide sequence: TGTTCCAGCAGCTTATCTCGGCTAGCGGGAGGCAACAATAAGCAATTCTTC. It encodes CSSSLSRLAGGNNKQFF.

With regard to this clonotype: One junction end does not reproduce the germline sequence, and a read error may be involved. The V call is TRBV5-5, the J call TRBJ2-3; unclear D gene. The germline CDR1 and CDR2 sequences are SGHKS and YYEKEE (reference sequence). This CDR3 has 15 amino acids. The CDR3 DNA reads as TGTGCCAGCAGCCACGCGGTGACATGGGCAGATATGCAGTATTTT. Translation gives CASSHAVTWADMQYF.

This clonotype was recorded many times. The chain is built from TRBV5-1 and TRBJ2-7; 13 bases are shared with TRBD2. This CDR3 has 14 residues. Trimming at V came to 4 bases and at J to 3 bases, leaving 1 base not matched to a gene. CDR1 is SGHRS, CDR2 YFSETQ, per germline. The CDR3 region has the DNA TGCGCCAGCAGCCGACTAGCGGGAGGCTACGAGCAGTACTTC. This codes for CASSRLAGGYEQYF.

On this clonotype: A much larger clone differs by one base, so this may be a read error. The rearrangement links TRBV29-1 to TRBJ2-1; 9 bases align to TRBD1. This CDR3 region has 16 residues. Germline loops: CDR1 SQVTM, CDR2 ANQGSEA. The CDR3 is CSVEGFRGQGYNKQFF. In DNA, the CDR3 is TGCAGCGTTGAAGGGTTCCGGGGACAGGGCTACAATAAGCAGTTCTTC.

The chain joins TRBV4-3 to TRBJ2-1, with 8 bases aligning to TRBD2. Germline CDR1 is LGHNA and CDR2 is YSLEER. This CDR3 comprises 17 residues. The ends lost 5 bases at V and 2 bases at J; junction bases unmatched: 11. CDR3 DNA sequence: TGCGCCAGCAGCTTCCAAGTAGGCGGGAGGACCTACAATGAGCAGTTCTTC. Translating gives CASSFQVGGRTYNEQFF.

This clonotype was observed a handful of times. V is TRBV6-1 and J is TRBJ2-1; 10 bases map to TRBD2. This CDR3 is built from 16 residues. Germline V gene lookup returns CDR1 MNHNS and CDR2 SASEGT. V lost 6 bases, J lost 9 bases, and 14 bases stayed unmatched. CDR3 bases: TGTGCCAGCAGAGCTTCGCCGGGACTAGCGTCCGGTGAGCAGTTCTTC. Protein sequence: CASRASPGLASGEQFF.

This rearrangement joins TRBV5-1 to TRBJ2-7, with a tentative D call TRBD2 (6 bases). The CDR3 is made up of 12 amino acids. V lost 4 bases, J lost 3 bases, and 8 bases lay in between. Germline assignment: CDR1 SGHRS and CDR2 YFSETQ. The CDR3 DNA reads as TGCGCCAGCAGCAGGGGACTCTACGAGCAGTACTTC. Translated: CASSRGLYEQYF.

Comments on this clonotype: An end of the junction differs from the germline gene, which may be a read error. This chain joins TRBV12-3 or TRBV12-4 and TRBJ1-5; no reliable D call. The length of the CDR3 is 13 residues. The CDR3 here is CASSLGSNQSQHF. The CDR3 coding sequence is TGTGCCAGCAGTCTCGGAAGCAATCAGTCCCAGCATTTT.

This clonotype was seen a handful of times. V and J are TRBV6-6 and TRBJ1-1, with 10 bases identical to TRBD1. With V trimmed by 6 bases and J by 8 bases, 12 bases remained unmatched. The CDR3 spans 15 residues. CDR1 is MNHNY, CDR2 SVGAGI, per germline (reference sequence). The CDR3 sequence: CASRRPGQGSMEAFF. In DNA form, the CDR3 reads TGTGCCAGCAGGAGACCGGGACAGGGGTCGATGGAAGCTTTCTTT.

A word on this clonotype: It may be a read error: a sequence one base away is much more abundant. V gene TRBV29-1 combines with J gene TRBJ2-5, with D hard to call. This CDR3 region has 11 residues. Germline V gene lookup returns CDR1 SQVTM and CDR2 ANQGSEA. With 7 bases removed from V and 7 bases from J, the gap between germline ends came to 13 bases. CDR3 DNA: TGCAGCGCCAACAGAGCCCGGACCCAGTACTTC. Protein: CSANRARTQYF.

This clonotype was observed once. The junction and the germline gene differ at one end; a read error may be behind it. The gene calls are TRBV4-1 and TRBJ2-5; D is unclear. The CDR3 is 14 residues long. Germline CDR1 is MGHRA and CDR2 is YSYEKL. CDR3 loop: CACSQGLASETQYF. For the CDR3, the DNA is TGCGCCTGCAGCCAAGGGTTAGCATCCGAGACCCAGTACTTC.

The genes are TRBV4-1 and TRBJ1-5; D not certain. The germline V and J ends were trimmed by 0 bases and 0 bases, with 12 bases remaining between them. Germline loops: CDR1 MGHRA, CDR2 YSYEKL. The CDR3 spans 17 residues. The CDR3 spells CASSQDWAAHSNQPQHF. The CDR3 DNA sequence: TGCGCCAGCAGCCAAGATTGGGCGGCACATAGCAATCAGCCCCAGCATTTT.